The 17 T cell receptor delta chains below all came from one sample that was sequenced in a study of gamma-delta chains in newborns, infants, children. TCRdb repeated clone calling on the reads with CATT. This table has more than 1,500 delta-chain clones, about 8% appearing once. Sequenced sample: blood. Every receptor here comes from a child who was a newborn, infant or young child, either healthy, febrile or measles-vaccinated (not recorded which).

This clone has only a few counts. Only one base separates this from a far larger clonotype, so it likely reflects a read error. Because the CDR3's place on the DNA is in doubt, the DNA is left out and the CDR3 is given as listed by TCRdb. The chain has TRAV29/DV5 and TRDJ3; the D call TRDD3 from the table was never checked on the DNA. Germline CDR1 reads NSMFDY; CDR2 reads ISSIKDK. The CDR3 has 19 residues if both end residues are counted. The CDR3 here is CAASGDWGTGSWDTRQMFF.

This clone is categorized as medium-sized. With a much larger clone just one base away, this may be a read error. Other DNA variants within this sample encode the same CDR3. CDR3 bases: TGTGCCTGTGACACCGGGGGATACAGCTCCTGGGACACCCGACAGATGTTCTTC. Translation gives CACDTGGYSSWDTRQMFF. The rearrangement uses TRDV2 and TRDJ3, with 9 bases aligning to TRDD3. The CDR3 contains 18 residues. Germline loops: CDR1 GEAIGNYY, CDR2 EKD.

This clone counts as large. This sample also contains other DNA sequences that code for the same CDR3. The rearrangement joins TRDV1 to TRDJ1, with D possibly TRDD2 on 5 matching bases. The germline gives CDR1 TSWWSYY, CDR2 QGS. The CDR3 runs 15 residues. V was trimmed by 0 bases and J by 8 bases, leaving 16 bases between them. For the CDR3, the DNA is TGTGCTCTTGGGGAACTTCCCTACCCTTTAAAGAAACTCATCTTT. It yields the protein CALGELPYPLKKLIF.

A word on this clone: Only one base separates this from a far larger clonotype, so it likely reflects a read error. The rearrangement uses TRDV1 and TRDJ1; 10 bases are a match to TRDD3. J gave up 0 bases and V 0 bases, and 19 bases lay outside the gene matches. CDR1 is TSWWSYY and CDR2 is QGS in the germline V gene. The CDR3 consists of 22 residues. Here the CDR3 reads CALGELLYLRLGDAQDTDKLIF. The CDR3 nucleotides are TGTGCTCTTGGGGAACTCCTCTACCTCCGACTGGGGGATGCCCAGGACACCGATAAACTCATCTTT.

In its sample, this clone ranks as medium-sized. This clone may be a read error of a much larger clone one base away. The same CDR3 also results from other DNA sequences found in this sample. The J gene is TRDJ2, the V gene TRDV2, with a possible D match to TRDD3 (6 bases). The CDR3 extends over 13 amino acids. Germline lookup yields CDR1 GEAIGNYY and CDR2 EKD. The DNA for the CDR3 is TGTGCCTGGGACACCTGGGGGACAGCACAACTCTTCTTT. Translated: CAWDTWGTAQLFF.

With respect to this clone: TCRdb shows a much larger clone's protein in place of this DNA's translation, and the two differ at residue 5, likely through a read error; the protein shown is translated from the DNA. The J gene is TRDJ1, the V gene TRDV1; 12 nucleotides agree with TRDD3. Per the germline V gene, CDR1 is TSWWSYY and CDR2 is QGS. Trimming removed 5 bases from V and 3 bases from J; junction bases left unmatched: 16. The CDR3 loop spans 19 amino acids. The CDR3 spells CALGKTEVTTGGYSDKLIF. The CDR3 DNA sequence: TGTGCTCTTGGGAAAACCGAGGTGACTACTGGGGGATACTCCGATAAACTCATCTTT.

As regards this clone: For this DNA, TCRdb reports the protein of a much larger clone, which diverges at residues 7 and 12, most likely from a read error; the protein presented here is translated directly from the DNA. The V gene is TRDV1, the J gene TRDJ1; D gene uncertain. The CDR3 loop spans 18 amino acids. With 2 bases removed from V and 5 bases from J, the gap between germline ends came to 24 bases. From germline, CDR1 is TSWWSYY and CDR2 QGS. For the CDR3, the DNA is TGTGCTCTTGGGGAAGTACGCCGGTCGAGGTGTTTGGATGATAAACTCATCTTT. It yields the protein CALGEVRRSRCLDDKLIF.

This clone is large within its sample. The same CDR3 is also encoded by other DNA sequences in this sample. This sequence joins TRDV1 and TRDJ3; 7 nucleotides match TRDD3. The CDR3 covers 21 residues. Germline V gene data show CDR1 as TSWWSYY and CDR2 as QGS. V lost 1 base to trimming and J lost 0 bases; unmatched junction nucleotides: 12. CDR3 residues: CALGERIWGPGSSWDTRQMFF. DNA of the CDR3: TGTGCTCTTGGGGAACGGATCTGGGGGCCAGGAAGCTCCTGGGACACCCGACAGATGTTTTTC.

This clone was seen only a few times. A single base is all that separates this from a far larger clone, so a read error is likely. J is TRDJ2 and V is TRDV2; a weak D match, TRDD3 (6 bases). Germline lookup yields CDR1 GEAIGNYY and CDR2 EKD. The CDR3 has 13 amino acids. CDR3 protein: CAYDTWGTAQLFF. The DNA of the CDR3 is TGTGCCTATGACACCTGGGGGACAGCACAACTCTTCTTT.

In this sample, this clone turned up a few times. This may stem from a read error, because a much larger clone lies one nucleotide away. Other DNA sequences of this sample code for an identical CDR3. This chain joins TRDV1 and TRDJ1; 8 bases are shared with TRDD3. Trimming removed 3 bases from V and 0 bases from J; junction bases left unmatched: 12. CDR3 length: 18 residues. CDR1 is TSWWSYY and CDR2 is QGS in the germline V gene. The CDR3 sequence is CALGEWRTGGFYTDKLIF. The DNA for the CDR3 is TGTGCTCTTGGGGAGTGGCGTACTGGGGGTTTCTACACCGATAAACTCATCTTT.

This clone is medium-sized (0.01 to 0.1%). The chain joins TRDV3 to TRDJ3; D assignment may be TRDD2 or TRDD3 (5 bases each). The CDR3 loop spans 23 amino acids. Looked up from germline, CDR1 is TVYSNPD and CDR2 is GDNSRS (reference sequence). V was clipped by 0 bases and J by 0 bases, with 30 bases between them. The DNA of the CDR3 is TGTGCCTTTAGCTACCTCCCTACCCCAATACGGCCCCCAAGCTCCTGGGACACCCGACAGATGTTTTTC. As protein: CAFSYLPTPIRPPSSWDTRQMFF.

By share of the sample, this clone is large. This CDR3 is also generated by other DNA sequences in the sample. The chain has TRDV2 and TRDJ2; TRDD3 matches at 11 bases. After removal of 3 bases from V and 0 bases from J, the junction contained 2 bases not matched to a gene. Germline values: CDR1 GEAIGNYY, CDR2 EKD. CDR3 length: 16 residues. CDR3 residues: CACDELGDTLTAQLFF. CDR3 sequence (DNA): TGTGCCTGTGACGAACTGGGGGATACTTTGACAGCACAACTCTTCTTT.

About this clone itself: This DNA translates differently at residue 9 from the TCRdb protein, which is that of a much larger clone; a read error is likely, and the protein shown is the DNA's own translation. The chain joins TRDV1 to TRDJ1; perhaps TRDD3 as D (5 bases). Germline V gene data show CDR1 as TSWWSYY and CDR2 as QGS. The V end was cut by 4 bases, the J end by 1 base, with 19 bases between. The CDR3 spans 17 residues. The CDR3 protein is CALGGKLWVIPTDKLIF. CDR3 DNA sequence: TGTGCTCTTGGGGGAAAGTTGTGGGTGATACCCACCGATAAACTCATCTTT.

This clone appeared a few times. One end of the junction does not line up with germline, which may come from a read error. The sample has other DNA sequences that encode this CDR3 too. The chain uses TRDV1 and TRDJ2, with TRDD3 identical over 7 bases. The CDR3 is 24 amino acids. Per the germline V gene, CDR1 is TSWWSYY and CDR2 is QGS. As DNA, the CDR3 is TGTGCTCTTGGGGAACGGATTCCGTTCCTGCCCCGTACTGGTGGGGGAACTTTGACGGCACAACTCTTCTTT. This encodes CALGERIPFLPRTGGGTLTAQLFF.

In its sample, this clone was seen a few times. The junction departs from the called germline gene at one end, perhaps through a read error. The rearrangement joins TRDV2 to TRDJ1; D not certain. The CDR3 runs 15 residues. CDR1 and CDR2 from the germline V gene are GEAIGNYY and EKD. Here the CDR3 reads CACETGEESTEKLIF. The CDR3 nucleotides are TGTGCCTGTGAAACCGGCGAGGAGAGCACCGAGAAACTCATCTTT.

Concerning this clone itself: Translating this DNA gives a protein that differs at residue 11 from the TCRdb one, which belongs to a much larger clone; a read error is likely, and the protein shown is this translation. The rearrangement joins TRDV1 to TRDJ1; D gene unclear. Germline CDR1 TSWWSYY, CDR2 QGS. CDR3 size: 13 residues. The CDR3 DNA is TGTGCTCTTGGAAACCGGTACACCGATAAACCCATCTTT. Protein sequence: CALGNRYTDKPIF.

In regard to this clone: TCRdb's protein, taken from a much larger clone, differs from this DNA's translation at residue 4, likely owing to a read error; the protein displayed comes from the DNA. The gene calls are TRDV3 and TRDJ1; 13 bases line up with TRDD3. The junction had 17 bases not matched to a gene; V was cut back by 1 base and J by 0 bases. The CDR3 loop spans 20 amino acids. Germline CDR1 is TVYSNPD and CDR2 is GDNSRS (reference sequence). The DNA for the CDR3 is TGTGCCTTTAATCTTCCTACGACCGTACTGGGGGATACGTACACCGATAAACTCATCTTT. Its protein is CAFNLPTTVLGDTYTDKLIF.